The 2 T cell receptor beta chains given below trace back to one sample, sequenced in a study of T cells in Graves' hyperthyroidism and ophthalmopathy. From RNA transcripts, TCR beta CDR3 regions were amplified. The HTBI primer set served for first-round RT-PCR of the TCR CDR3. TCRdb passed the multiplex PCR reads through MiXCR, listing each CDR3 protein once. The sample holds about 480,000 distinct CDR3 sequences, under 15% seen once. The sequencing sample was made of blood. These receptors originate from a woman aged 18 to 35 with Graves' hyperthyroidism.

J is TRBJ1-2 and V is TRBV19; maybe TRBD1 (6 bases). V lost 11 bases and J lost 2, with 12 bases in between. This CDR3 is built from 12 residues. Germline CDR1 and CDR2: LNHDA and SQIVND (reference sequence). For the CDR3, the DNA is TGTGCCGGAGGGACAACCAACTATGGCTACACCTTC. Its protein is CAGGTTNYGYTF.

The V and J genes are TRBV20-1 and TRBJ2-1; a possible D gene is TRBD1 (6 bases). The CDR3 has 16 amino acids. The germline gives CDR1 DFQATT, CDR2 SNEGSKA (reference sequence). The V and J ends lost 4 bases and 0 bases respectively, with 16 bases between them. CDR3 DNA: TGCAGTGCTAAAGATTTTCAGGGGAACTCCTACAATGAGCAGTTCTTC. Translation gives CSAKDFQGNSYNEQFF.